The entry that follows covers one T cell receptor (beta chain) sequence. The specificity of this receptor is unknown. The input lacks base qualities; no much larger clone sits a single base away. Collaborating institutions collected whole blood in K2EDTA tubes following their own protocols. Collaborator samples were shipped for TCRbeta analysis as frozen whole blood, isolated PBMCs, or DNA extracted from either sample type. The immunoSEQ Assay, a bias-controlled multiplex PCR, was used to amplify TCRbeta CDR3 regions from genomic DNA. The authors' pipeline ran thus. Nucleated cell counts per sample were estimated from amplification of reference gene primers within the assay. To quantify the absolute abundance of each unique TCRbeta CDR3 rearrangement, sequence reads were collapsed and filtered. For each sample, productive Simpson clonality was calculated as the square root of Simpson's diversity index across productive rearrangements. Drawn from immuneACCESS, this table holds only the in-frame rearrangements with V and J called that TCRdb kept. Clones are partly lost; checked studies trace under half to an unresolved V gene and leave the rest unexplained. The V and J calls and clone size were taken over from that table, and D and trimming were inferred from the DNA. The sample table records over 250,000 clones; around 90% of these occur just once. The ten largest clones take up roughly 2.1% of the sample.

This entry belongs to a study of blood T cell repertoires in COVID-19 (dated by TCRdb to 2020 to 2022). Turning to the overall study: Collaborator samples came from the United States, Italy and Spain and covered acute and convalescent phases of COVID-19. Subjects who had been exposed to COVID-19, were actively infected with it, or had recovered from it provided the deeply sampled blood TCRbeta repertoires that made up the dataset. The material from the prospective study consisted of cDNA or gDNA derived from T cells, B-cell-depleted T cells, or PBMCs. A de-identified subject ID, COVID-19 status, age in years and sex were almost always included in the sample metadata. The repertoires were released in a freely available public database meant as a resource for research on the immune response to SARS-CoV-2. Samples came from the ongoing ImmuneRACE study (first 160 participants) plus 1,254 subjects from 6 global collaborators. Where available, HLA class I and class II types were taken from metadata supplied by the sample provider and were not determined by assay-based typing.

General conclusions and limits of the study: How much clinical and demographic metadata was included differed by source and by participant, and the metadata was provided uncurated.

The CDR3 spans 14 residues, from the cysteine through the phenylalanine. Here the CDR3 DNA is all that survives: 42 bases in frame from base 1. The germline V gene supplies CDR1 ENHRY and CDR2 SYGVKD. From V the trimming removes 8 bases and from J it removes 6 bases, while the gene matches leave 12 bases of the junction unaccounted for. This receptor was identified in a man aged 50 to 59 with acute or convalescent COVID-19. Material: peripheral blood. The chain employs TRBV10-3 and TRBJ1-1; TRBD1 agrees with 7 junctional bases. Read as DNA, the sequence is TGTGCCATCGCTTCCCGACAGGGTGGGGCTGAAGCTTTCTTT. Its protein is CAIASRQGGAEAFF.